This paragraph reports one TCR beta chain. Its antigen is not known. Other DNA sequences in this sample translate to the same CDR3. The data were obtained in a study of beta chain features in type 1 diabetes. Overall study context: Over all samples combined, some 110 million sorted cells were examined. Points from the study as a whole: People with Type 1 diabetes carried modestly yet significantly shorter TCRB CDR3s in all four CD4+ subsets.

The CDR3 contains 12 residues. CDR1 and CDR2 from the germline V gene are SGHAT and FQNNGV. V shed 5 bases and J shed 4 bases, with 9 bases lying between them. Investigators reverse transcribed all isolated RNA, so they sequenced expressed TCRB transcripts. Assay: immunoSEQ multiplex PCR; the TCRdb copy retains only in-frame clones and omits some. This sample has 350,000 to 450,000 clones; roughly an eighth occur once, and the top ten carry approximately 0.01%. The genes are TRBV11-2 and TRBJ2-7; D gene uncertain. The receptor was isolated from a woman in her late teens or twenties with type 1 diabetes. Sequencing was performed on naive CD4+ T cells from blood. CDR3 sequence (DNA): TGTGCCAGCAGCGTCAGTTCTTACGAGCAGTACTTC. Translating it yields CASSVSSYEQYF.